This T cell receptor beta chain was sequenced in a study of chemoradiotherapy in HPV16-positive cancers. The study's findings and limits: Non-HPV-specific T cells did not expand in tumors during treatment, whereas candidate HPV-specific clones and E7-related motifs did. HPV-specific T cells were functionally defined from only two HPV16-positive patients.

To note about this clone: Its antigen is undetermined.

The method was immunoSEQ multiplex PCR; TCRdb's version includes in-frame clones alone and lacks a portion of them. The sample lists tens of thousands of clones, roughly 66% occurring once. V gave up 5 bases and J gave up 0 bases, with 13 bases separating them. The CDR3 extends over 14 amino acids. Germline V gene lookup returns CDR1 GTSNPN and CDR2 SVGIG (reference sequence). V is TRBV30 and J is TRBJ1-1; D remains unclear. Sampling was performed from a patient who underwent chemoradiotherapy. This clonotype originated in a human donor with HPV-associated anogenital cancer. The DNA of the CDR3 is TGTGCCTGGGGGGAAACCGCACTGAACACTGAAGCTTTCTTT. It is translated as CAWGETALNTEAFF.